The 8 T cell receptor beta chains given below trace back to one sample, sequenced in a study of blood T cell repertoires in COVID-19. Assay: immunoSEQ multiplex PCR; the TCRdb copy retains only in-frame clones and omits some. The sample yields under 300,000 clones, about nine tenths seen once. Sequencing input: peripheral blood. The receptor set was obtained from a man under 40 with COVID-19, enrolled during active disease.

The chain is built from TRBV30 and TRBJ1-1; the match to TRBD1 covers 9 bases. After removal of 2 bases from V and 3 bases from J, the junction contained 4 bases not matched to a gene. The CDR3 extends over 14 amino acids. Germline V CDR1 and CDR2: GTSNPN, SVGIG (reference sequence). This chain's CDR3 is CAWSPGTGYTEAFF. CDR3 bases: TGTGCCTGGAGTCCCGGGACAGGGTACACTGAAGCTTTCTTT.

This chain uses TRBV13 with TRBJ2-3; D call uncertain. The length of the CDR3 is 12 residues. The V gene lost 5 bases and the J gene lost 1 base, with 4 bases spanning the gap. The germline V gene has CDR1 PRHDT and CDR2 FYEKMQ (reference sequence). DNA for the CDR3: TGTGCCAGCAGCGAGGGCACAGATACGCAGTATTTT. Amino acid sequence: CASSEGTDTQYF.

This chain connects TRBV12-3 or TRBV12-4 to TRBJ1-2, with 10 positions matching TRBD1. Trimming at V came to 8 bases and at J to 7 bases, leaving 4 bases not matched to a gene. CDR3 length equals 12 residues. The CDR3 loop reads CASRQGAGGYTF. The CDR3 nucleotides are TGTGCCAGCCGACAGGGGGCCGGTGGCTACACCTTC.

The chain uses TRBV5-4 and TRBJ2-3; TRBD2 aligns across 15 bases. Trimming removed 4 bases from V and 0 bases from J; junction bases left unmatched: 3. The CDR3 spans 17 residues. Germline CDR1 is SGHNT and CDR2 is YYREEE (reference sequence). CDR3 protein: CASSSGLAGGSTDTQYF. Here the CDR3 DNA reads TGTGCCAGCAGCAGTGGACTAGCGGGGGGGAGCACAGATACGCAGTATTTT.

V and J are TRBV5-6 and TRBJ2-2; D is possibly TRBD1 (6 bases). The CDR3 is 15 amino acids. CDR1 and CDR2 (germline): SGHDT, YYEEEE. Deletions cut 5 bases from V and 1 base from J, with 12 bases between. The CDR3 nucleotides read TGTGCCAGCAGGCAAAGAGGGGGGAACACCGGGGAGCTGTTTTTT. It translates to CASRQRGGNTGELFF.

The chain couples TRBV6-5 to TRBJ1-6; TRBD1 matches 7 bases. The CDR3 runs 12 residues. After removal of 2 bases from V and 13 bases from J, the junction contained 2 bases not matched to a gene. Per the germline V gene, CDR1 is MNHEY and CDR2 is SVGAGI. The CDR3 nucleotides read TGTGCCAGCAGTTACAGGGACAGTCCCCTCCACTTT. It encodes CASSYRDSPLHF.

Only one count was recorded for this clone. The gene calls are TRBV5-4 and TRBJ1-1; the match to TRBD1 covers 8 bases. The V gene end was trimmed by 4 bases and the J gene end by 11 bases; junction bases not matched to a gene: 10. Germline V gene lookup returns CDR1 SGHNT and CDR2 YYREEE (reference sequence). CDR3 length: 13 amino acids. The CDR3 spells CASSPYQGAVAFF. The CDR3 bases are TGTGCCAGCAGCCCGTATCAGGGGGCGGTCGCTTTCTTT.

The chain links TRBV6-1 to TRBJ2-7; TRBD1 aligns across 10 bases. Unmatched junction bases numbered 18, after V lost 4 bases and J lost 6 bases. The CDR3 contains 18 residues. Germline lookup yields CDR1 MNHNS and CDR2 SASEGT. The CDR3 DNA reads TGTGCCAGCAGTGGAGGTATGCAGACAGGGGGCATCGGGCGCGAGCAGTACTTC. Translating it yields CASSGGMQTGGIGREQYF.